This TCR beta chain was sequenced during a study of blood T cell repertoires in COVID-19. Study details: PBMCs, B-cell-depleted T cells, or T cells were the source of the cDNA or gDNA that made up the material.

Using immunoSEQ multiplex PCR, the repertoire was profiled, and TCRdb retains in-frame clones only, with some absent. The profile shows a few hundred thousand clones, roughly 86% of them singletons. This receptor was identified in a young man who had recovered from COVID-19. Sequenced sample: PBMCs or T cells enriched from blood (not recorded which).

CDR3 sequence: CASRSSRDSNQPQHF. CDR3 nucleotides: TGTGCCAGCCGGAGTTCCAGAGATAGCAATCAGCCCCAGCATTTT. The rearrangement links TRBV6-5 to TRBJ1-5; D gene uncertain. Trimming left V 8 bases short and J 0 bases short, with 14 bases between. The length of the CDR3 is 15 residues. Germline CDR1 MNHEY, CDR2 SVGAGI.